These 31 T cell receptor beta chains came from one sample sequenced in a study of Ad26.COV2.S vaccination and SARS-CoV-2 variants. TCRdb's table, derived via immunoSEQ multiplex PCR, lists solely in-frame clones and lacks some. The sample shows roughly 700,000 clones, about 89% of them seen only once. The treatment here: over 15 received Ad26.COV2.S at low or high dose, single or two shots; roughly five received placebo; per-sample allocation not given. Day 63 after the first injection of vaccine or placebo was the sampling time. The specimen comprised peripheral blood, sampled in a trial of Ad26.COV2.S vaccine versus placebo. These receptors were collected from a person aged 18-60 years who received the Ad26.COV2.S COVID-19 vaccine or a placebo.

V and J are TRBV7-9 and TRBJ2-5; tentatively, D is TRBD2 (7 bases). Germline V gives CDR1 SEHNR, CDR2 FQNEAQ (reference sequence). The length of the CDR3 is 13 residues. The V end was cut by 8 bases, the J end by 7 bases, with 17 bases between. The CDR3 here is CASDSGGSGTQYF. The CDR3 DNA follows: TGTGCCAGCGACTCGGGGGGCTCCGGGACCCAGTACTTC.

Only a few counts were recorded for this clone. The J gene is TRBJ2-3, the V gene TRBV24-1; 9 bases line up with TRBD1. V trimming: 2 bases; J trimming: 4 bases; junction bases outside the gene matches: 9. Germline CDR1 is KGHDR and CDR2 is SFDVKD. The CDR3 has 17 residues. CDR3 DNA sequence: TGTGCCACCAGTGATTCCCGGACAGGGGAACGTTCAGATACGCAGTATTTT. As protein: CATSDSRTGERSDTQYF.

The chain uses TRBV5-5 and TRBJ1-4; 8 positions match TRBD1. CDR1 and CDR2 from the germline V gene are SGHKS and YYEKEE (reference sequence). The CDR3 is 16 residues long. Trimming took 3 bases from V and 0 from J; bases not matched to a gene: 4. The CDR3 protein is CASSSRQGTTNEKLFF. The CDR3 DNA reads as TGTGCCAGCAGCTCCCGACAGGGGACAACTAATGAAAAACTGTTTTTT. Looking up the rest from reference TRBV5-5 and TRBJ1-4 gives the full variable domain: DAGVTQSPTHLIKTRGQQVTLRCSPISGHKSVSWYQQVLGQGPQFIFQYYEKEERGRGNFPDRFSARQFPNYSSELNVNALLLGDSALYLCASSSRQGTTNEKLFFGSGTQLSVL.

V and J are TRBV12-5 and TRBJ1-5, with D hard to call. This CDR3 contains 14 residues. Trimming shortened V by 6 bases and J by 2 bases, and 11 bases separated the two germline ends. Germline V CDR1 and CDR2: LGHNT, FRNRAP. In DNA, the CDR3 is TGTGCTAGTGGAACTTGGCAGGGCAATCAGCCCCAGCATTTT. Translated, it gives CASGTWQGNQPQHF. The whole variable domain, filled in from reference TRBV12-5 and TRBJ1-5, reads DARVTQTPRHKVTEMGQEVTMRCQPILGHNTVFWYRQTMMQGLELLAYFRNRAPLDDSGMPKDRFSAEMPDATLATLKIQPSEPRDSAVYFCASGTWQGNQPQHFGDGTRLSIL.

The V gene is TRBV19, the J gene TRBJ1-3, with TRBD1 matching over 12 bases. The CDR3 is made up of 14 amino acids. V dropped 9 bases and J dropped 3; count of bases not matched to a gene: 3. Germline lookup yields CDR1 LNHDA and CDR2 SQIVND (reference sequence). The DNA for the CDR3 is TGTGCCAGCTGGGACAGGGGGCGTGGAAACACCATATATTTT. Translating it yields CASWDRGRGNTIYF.

The chain combines TRBV4-3 with TRBJ1-5; possible D gene TRBD1, 5 bases. The CDR3 covers 17 residues. V was trimmed by 0 bases and J by 4 bases, leaving 16 bases between them. Germline CDR1 is LGHNA and CDR2 is YSLEER. The CDR3 DNA is TGCGCCAGCAGCCAAGATTGGAGACAGTTTTGGAATCAGCCCCAGCATTTT. Amino acids: CASSQDWRQFWNQPQHF.

This chain connects TRBV19 to TRBJ2-2, with a tentative D call TRBD2 (6 bases). This CDR3 has 18 amino acids. Per the germline V gene, CDR1 is LNHDA and CDR2 is SQIVND (reference sequence). Trimming removed 10 bases from V and 3 bases from J, with 27 bases in between. In nucleotides, the CDR3 is TGTGCCACTCAACCAAGCCTACTACTAGCAGCGGACACCGGGGAGCTGTTTTTT. Protein sequence: CATQPSLLLAADTGELFF.

The rearrangement joins TRBV19 to TRBJ1-5; 9 bases match TRBD1. Per germline, CDR1 LNHDA and CDR2 SQIVND (reference sequence). With V trimmed by 7 bases and J by 4 bases, 8 bases remained unmatched. This CDR3 spans 15 amino acids. CDR3 amino acids: CASTTGQGRNQPQHF. Written as DNA, the CDR3 is TGTGCCAGTACCACGGGACAGGGTAGGAATCAGCCCCAGCATTTT.

As concerns this clone: Other nucleotide sequences in the sample specify the same CDR3. The rearrangement uses TRBV18 and TRBJ2-7, with 8 bases matching TRBD1. This CDR3 region has 14 residues. Trimming took 2 bases from V and 1 from J; bases not matched to a gene: 1. CDR1 and CDR2 (germline): KGHSH, LQKENI. The CDR3 DNA reads TGTGCCAGCTCACCAGGACAGGGATCCTACGAGCAGTACTTC. It yields the protein CASSPGQGSYEQYF.

Remarks on this clone: The same CDR3 also results from other DNA sequences found in this sample. The V call is TRBV5-1, the J call TRBJ2-5; TRBD1 aligns across 10 bases. Losses at the gene ends were 0 bases for V and 4 bases for J; bases not matched to a gene: 0. In germline, CDR1 is SGHRS, CDR2 YFSETQ. The CDR3 has 14 amino acids. The CDR3 DNA follows: TGCGCCAGCAGCTTGGGACAGGGGGCAGAGACCCAGTACTTC. Translating it yields CASSLGQGAETQYF.

V usage is TRBV7-9 and J usage is TRBJ1-6; D remains unclear. The CDR3 consists of 14 residues. Germline V gene data show CDR1 as SEHNR and CDR2 as FQNEAQ (reference sequence). Trimming removed 3 bases from V and 5 bases from J, with 8 bases in between. CDR3 loop: CASSFQRNNSPLHF. For the CDR3, the DNA is TGTGCCAGCAGCTTTCAGAGGAATAATTCACCCCTCCACTTT.

In nucleotides, the CDR3 is TGCAGTGCTAGTGGCGGTGTCGCCTATGGCTACACCTTC. Its translation: CSASGGVAYGYTF. The chain has TRBV20-1 and TRBJ1-2; D remains unclear. Trimming shortened V by 3 bases and J by 4 bases, and 12 bases separated the two germline ends. Germline V CDR1 and CDR2: DFQATT, SNEGSKA (reference sequence). This CDR3 spans 13 amino acids.

This sequence joins TRBV12-3 or TRBV12-4 and TRBJ2-5; D may be TRBD1 (5 bases). The CDR3 covers 13 residues. Trimming left V 5 bases short and J 3 bases short, with 10 bases between. The DNA for the CDR3 is TGTGCCAGCAGTCAAGGGGCAGAAGAGACCCAGTACTTC. The encoded protein is CASSQGAEETQYF.

The chain uses TRBV3-1 (or the pseudogene TRBV3-2) and TRBJ2-1; D possibly corresponds to TRBD2 (6 bases). V gave up 2 bases and J gave up 0 bases, with 8 bases separating them. Germline CDR1 reads LGHDT; CDR2 reads YNNKEL (reference sequence). The CDR3 consists of 15 residues. The CDR3 spells CASSQRRDSYNEQFF. In DNA form, the CDR3 reads TGTGCCAGCAGCCAACGGCGGGACTCCTACAATGAGCAGTTCTTC.

This chain connects TRBV7-8 to TRBJ2-2, with TRBD1 matching over 8 bases. The trim removed 9 bases at V and 6 bases at J, leaving 15 bases unmatched. The CDR3 sequence is 16 residues long. Germline V gene data show CDR1 as SGHVS and CDR2 as FQNEAQ. The CDR3 protein is CASKESRDRRAGELFF. The CDR3 nucleotides read TGTGCCAGTAAGGAGAGCCGGGACAGGAGAGCCGGGGAGCTGTTTTTT.

The chain combines TRBV10-3 with TRBJ2-2; a weak D match, TRBD1 (6 bases). Trimming removed 2 bases at V and 5 bases at J, with 12 bases between. The CDR3 is made up of 15 amino acids. Germline loops: CDR1 ENHRY, CDR2 SYGVKD. Here the CDR3 reads CAISEGQFTTGELFF. In nucleotides, the CDR3 is TGTGCCATCAGTGAGGGACAGTTTACGACCGGGGAGCTGTTTTTT.

This sequence joins TRBV5-1 and TRBJ2-5; D uncertain. Germline V lookup: CDR1 SGHRS, CDR2 YFSETQ. V shed 2 bases and J shed 1 base, with 6 bases lying between them. The CDR3 is made up of 13 amino acids. CDR3 sequence: CASSFGIQETQYF. The CDR3 DNA is TGCGCCAGCAGCTTTGGGATCCAAGAGACCCAGTACTTC.

This clone was detected only once. The gene calls are TRBV13 and TRBJ2-1; D gene unclear. The V and J ends lost 0 bases and 1 base respectively, with 7 bases between them. CDR1 PRHDT and CDR2 FYEKMQ come from the germline V gene (reference sequence). CDR3 length: 15 residues. The CDR3 region has the DNA TGTGCCAGCAGCTTAGGAGGGAATTCCTACAATGAGCAGTTCTTC. Its protein is CASSLGGNSYNEQFF.

This rearrangement joins TRBV30 to TRBJ2-7; 8 bases map to TRBD1. The CDR3 has 16 residues. The germline V gene encodes CDR1 GTSNPN and CDR2 SVGIG (reference sequence). With V trimmed by 3 bases and J by 1 base, 11 bases remained unmatched. In DNA, the CDR3 is TGTGCCTGGAGGAATTTCAGGGGGCAAAAGTCCTACGAGCAGTACTTC. As protein: CAWRNFRGQKSYEQYF.

This rearrangement joins TRBV12-3 or TRBV12-4 to TRBJ1-2, with D unclear. The CDR3 contains 13 residues. The V and J ends lost 3 bases and 7 bases respectively, with 12 bases between them. CDR3 region: CASSFFGVGGYTF. CDR3 nucleotides: TGTGCCAGCAGTTTTTTTGGGGTTGGTGGCTACACCTTC.

The chain links TRBV5-4 to TRBJ2-3; D unresolved. Germline values: CDR1 SGHNT, CDR2 YYREEE (reference sequence). V gave up 0 bases and J gave up 3 bases, with 5 bases separating them. CDR3 size: 13 residues. Here the CDR3 DNA reads TGTGCCAGCAGCTTGGCACAGACAGATACGCAGTATTTT. It specifies CASSLAQTDTQYF.

J is TRBJ2-3 and V is TRBV6-5; 11 bases fit TRBD2. Germline CDR1 is MNHEY and CDR2 is SVGAGI. CDR3 length: 16 amino acids. The junction had 8 bases not matched to a gene; V was cut back by 0 bases and J by 9 bases. CDR3 in amino acids: CASSYSSGRAPGTQYF. The CDR3 coding sequence is TGTGCCAGCAGTTACTCTAGCGGGAGGGCCCCTGGGACGCAGTATTTT.

This clone was recorded once. This chain links TRBV6-1 with TRBJ1-1, with D unclear. The CDR3 spans 13 residues. CDR1 and CDR2 from the germline V gene are MNHNS and SASEGT. V gave up 1 base and J gave up 5 bases, with 8 bases separating them. The CDR3 DNA is TGTGCCAGCAGTGAAGTGGCGGTGACTGAAGCTTTCTTT. Its translation is CASSEVAVTEAFF.

There are many counts of this clone. This rearrangement joins TRBV6-2 or TRBV6-3 to TRBJ2-3; D may match TRBD1 or TRBD2 (6 bases each). The CDR3 extends over 17 amino acids. Germline assignment: CDR1 MNHEY and CDR2 SVGEGT. Trimming pared 5 bases from V and 1 base from J, leaving 19 bases between. The CDR3 coding sequence is TGTGCCAGCAGTAGCCCACGACTAGGGGGGCGCACAGATACGCAGTATTTT. Residues: CASSSPRLGGRTDTQYF.

The V and J genes are TRBV30 and TRBJ1-3; TRBD1 might be the D (6 bases). V was trimmed by 3 bases and J by 0 bases, leaving 9 bases between them. This CDR3 is built from 14 residues. Germline V lookup: CDR1 GTSNPN, CDR2 SVGIG (reference sequence). This CDR3 reads CAWSDRFSGNTIYF. The CDR3 DNA is TGTGCCTGGAGCGACAGGTTCTCTGGAAACACCATATATTTT. Looking up the rest from reference TRBV30 and TRBJ1-3 gives the full variable domain: SQTIHQWPATLVQPVGSPLSLECTVEGTSNPNLYWYRQAAGRGLQLLFYSVGIGQISSEVPQNLSASRPQDRQFILSSKKLLLSDSGFYLCAWSDRFSGNTIYFGEGSWLTVV.

V usage is TRBV6-2 or TRBV6-3 and J usage is TRBJ2-7; D uncertain. V was pared by 4 bases and J by 6 bases, with 7 bases between. CDR3 length: 11 residues. Per germline, CDR1 MNHEY and CDR2 SVGEGT. This CDR3 reads CASSWGGEQYF. The CDR3 coding sequence is TGTGCCAGCAGTTGGGGTGGCGAGCAGTACTTC.

The CDR3 DNA is TGTGCCAGCAGCTTAGAGGGGACGGCTAGGGCCAACGTCCTGACTTTC. Its protein product is CASSLEGTARANVLTF. The chain employs TRBV7-2 and TRBJ2-6, with D possibly called TRBD1 or TRBD2 (5 bases each). Trimming shortened V by 1 base and J by 5 bases, and 12 bases separated the two germline ends. Germline lookup yields CDR1 SGHTA and CDR2 FQGNSA. The CDR3 has 16 residues.

The rearrangement joins TRBV30 to TRBJ2-1, with D possibly being TRBD2 (5 bases). Per the germline V gene, CDR1 is GTSNPN and CDR2 is SVGIG (reference sequence). V was clipped by 2 bases and J by 2 bases, with 7 bases between them. The length of the CDR3 is 13 residues. The CDR3 sequence: CAWSLGAYNEQFF. The CDR3, as DNA: TGTGCCTGGAGTCTCGGGGCCTACAATGAGCAGTTCTTC.

V and J are TRBV7-8 and TRBJ2-5, with unresolved D. Trimming left V 1 base short and J 2 bases short, with 8 bases between. Germline V gene data show CDR1 as SGHVS and CDR2 as FQNEAQ. The CDR3 extends over 14 amino acids. CDR3 sequence reads: CASSLGATQETQYF. The DNA for the CDR3 is TGTGCCAGCAGCTTAGGGGCCACGCAAGAGACCCAGTACTTC.

The chain combines TRBV9 with TRBJ2-3, with D possibly being TRBD2 (6 bases). Per the germline V gene, CDR1 is SGDLS and CDR2 is YYNGEE. The V end lost 0 bases, the J end lost 5 bases, and 10 bases lay between the germline ends. This CDR3 region has 14 residues. The CDR3 loop is CASSVGGVGDTQYF. CDR3 sequence (DNA): TGTGCCAGCAGCGTAGGGGGGGTAGGAGATACGCAGTATTTT.

J is TRBJ1-5 and V is TRBV11-2, with 10 bases aligning to TRBD1. CDR1 SGHAT and CDR2 FQNNGV come from the germline V gene. V lost 5 bases to trimming and J lost 8 bases; unmatched junction nucleotides: 6. The CDR3 is made up of 14 amino acids. CDR3 loop: CASSTGQGNEPQHF. As DNA, the CDR3 is TGTGCCAGCAGCACGGGACAGGGGAATGAGCCCCAGCATTTT.